One and the same sample provided the 5 T cell receptor beta chains below, sequenced in a study of vaccination effects on CD4 cells after COVID-19. Sequencing was preceded by expansion of antigen-specific CD4+ T cells with viral peptide pools in the ViraFEST assay. Following culture for about ten days, CD4+ T cells were isolated. Nucleocapsid antibody tests were negative, and the vaccine recipients had no prior SARS-CoV-2 infection. The method was immunoSEQ multiplex PCR; TCRdb's version includes in-frame clones alone and lacks a portion of them. Here the sample spans some 69,000 clones, around 74% being singletons. Antigen specificity for these receptors is unknown. The specimen was CD4+ T cells from PBMCs cultured with HCoV-NL63 spike peptides, collected before COVID-19 vaccination. The receptors originated from a human donor who received a COVID-19 vaccine.

The genes are TRBV12-3 or TRBV12-4 and TRBJ2-1; TRBD1 might be the D (6 bases). This CDR3 comprises 12 residues. The V end was cut by 5 bases, the J end by 8 bases, with 10 bases between. The DNA of the CDR3 is TGTGCCAGCAGTCAGGGGCGGGATGAGCAGTTCTTC. Protein product: CASSQGRDEQFF.

This clone was picked up a small number of times. This chain connects TRBV25-1 to TRBJ2-3; TRBD1 aligns across 8 bases. The germline gives CDR1 MGHDK, CDR2 SYGVNS. V shed 4 bases and J 2 bases; nucleotides not matched to a gene: 2. The CDR3 has 14 amino acids. CDR3 bases: TGTGCCAGCAGTGGGACAGGGACCACAGATACGCAGTATTTT. Translating it yields CASSGTGTTDTQYF.

The CDR3 region has the DNA TGTGCCAGCAGCTTAGAGAGGTGGTCAGACACCGGGGAGCTGTTTTTT. Residues: CASSLERWSDTGELFF. The chain combines TRBV13 with TRBJ2-2; D remains ambiguous. This CDR3 has 16 residues. The ends were cut back, 1 base at V and 3 bases at J, with 12 bases in the middle. Germline V gene data show CDR1 as PRHDT and CDR2 as FYEKMQ (reference sequence).

For the CDR3, the DNA is TGTGCCAGCAGCTTTGCGGGGGGGTCCTACGAGCAGTACGTC. As protein: CASSFAGGSYEQYV. This rearrangement joins TRBV7-2 to TRBJ2-7; 9 bases are a match to TRBD2. CDR1 and CDR2 (germline): SGHTA, FQGNSA. CDR3 length: 14 residues. The junction had 1 base not matched to a gene; V was cut back by 3 bases and J by 1 base.

J is TRBJ2-5 and V is TRBV30, with D maybe TRBD1 (5 bases). There are 12 residues in the CDR3. Germline lookup yields CDR1 GTSNPN and CDR2 SVGIG (reference sequence). Deletions cut 2 bases from V and 5 bases from J, with 9 bases between. The CDR3 protein is CAWSTNRETQYF. The CDR3 nucleotides read TGTGCCTGGAGTACAAACAGGGAGACCCAGTACTTC.